The 28 T cell receptor beta chains presented below share a single source sample, sequenced in a study of T cells after somatic rescue of genetic block (dated by TCRdb to 2020 to 2022). The library was made by the immunoSEQ multiplex PCR assay. TCRdb obtained this table from immuneACCESS and retained in-frame rearrangements with V and J assigned. These tables miss some clones; where compared with another copy, unresolved V genes account for less than half of the shortfall, and the remainder is unexplained. In all, the sample holds over 10,000 clones, and 73% of those were seen once. Jointly, the top ten make up just under 20% of the sample. Specimen: peripheral blood mononuclear cells (PBMCs). The receptors shown here come from a boy between 10 and 17 years old.

The chain joins TRBV2 to TRBJ1-5, with TRBD1 as a possible D gene (5 bases). With 7 bases removed from V and 4 bases from J, the gap between germline ends came to 11 bases. CDR3 size: 13 residues. The germline V gene encodes CDR1 SNHLY and CDR2 FYNNEI. CDR3 amino acids: CASTRQINQPQHF. CDR3 nucleotide sequence: TGTGCCAGCACTAGACAGATTAATCAGCCCCAGCATTTT.

This clone ranks as medium-sized (0.01 to 0.1%). The rearrangement joins TRBV30 to TRBJ1-4; D is uncertain. V shed 2 bases and J shed 7 bases, with 11 bases lying between them. This CDR3 comprises 13 residues. Germline assignment: CDR1 GTSNPN and CDR2 SVGIG (reference sequence). The DNA of the CDR3 is TGTGCCTGGAGTAACAGCGGTGGTGAAAAACTGTTTTTT. Its translation is CAWSNSGGEKLFF.

The chain uses TRBV5-6 and TRBJ2-7, with D maybe TRBD2 (5 bases). Germline V gives CDR1 SGHDT, CDR2 YYEEEE. V was shortened by 4 bases and J by 5 bases, with 16 bases between the two germline ends. CDR3 length: 14 residues. The CDR3 nucleotides are TGTGCCAGCAGCCGAGTGCGAGGACTTGACGAGCAGTACTTC. Its protein product is CASSRVRGLDEQYF.

The V and J genes are TRBV27 and TRBJ2-2; D call uncertain. V lost 10 bases to trimming and J lost 1 base, with 10 bases between them. There are 13 residues in the CDR3. Germline assignment: CDR1 MNHEY and CDR2 SMNVEV (reference sequence). The CDR3 DNA is TGTGCCACCGTAGCCGGGAACACCGGGGAGCTGTTTTTT. It specifies CATVAGNTGELFF.

The CDR3 region is CASSSGLAGDEQYF. CDR3 nucleotides: TGTGCCAGCAGCTCGGGACTAGCGGGAGACGAGCAGTACTTC. V is TRBV7-3 and J is TRBJ2-7; 14 bases fit TRBD2. J gave up 5 bases and V 4 bases, and 1 base lay outside the gene matches. There are 14 residues in the CDR3. Looked up from germline, CDR1 is SGHTA and CDR2 is FQGTGA.

This clone rates as medium-sized (0.01 to 0.1%). The genes are TRBV21-1 and TRBJ1-6. TRBV21-1 is recorded as a pseudogene. The CDR3 is 12 residues long. The CDR3 sequence is CASSKANSPLHF. The CDR3 bases are TGTGCCAGCAGCAAAGCGAATTCACCCCTCCACTTT.

The chain recombines TRBV5-4 with TRBJ1-5; 9 nucleotides agree with TRBD1. The CDR3 contains 15 residues. Germline V gives CDR1 SGHNT, CDR2 YYREEE (reference sequence). Trimming at V came to 0 bases and at J to 5 bases, leaving 3 bases not matched to a gene. The DNA of the CDR3 is TGTGCCAGCAGCTTGGAGGGACAGGGACATCAGCCCCAGCATTTT. Its protein product is CASSLEGQGHQPQHF. Full variable domain (outside the CDR3, taken from reference TRBV5-4 and TRBJ1-5): ETGVTQSPTHLIKTRGQQVTLRCSSQSGHNTVSWYQQALGQGPQFIFQYYREEENGRGNFPPRFSGLQFPNYSSELNVNALELDDSALYLCASSLEGQGHQPQHFGDGTRLSIL.

Judged by abundance, this clone is medium-sized. J is TRBJ2-2 and V is TRBV19; weak D call: TRBD2 (5 bases). Germline CDR1 is LNHDA and CDR2 is SQIVND (reference sequence). The CDR3 loop spans 17 amino acids. V lost 3 bases and J lost 6, with 20 bases in between. The CDR3 reads CASSMLMEAAGAGELFF. The CDR3 coding sequence is TGTGCCAGTAGTATGCTCATGGAGGCGGCAGGAGCCGGGGAGCTGTTTTTT.

V gene TRBV14 combines with J gene TRBJ2-7; 11 bases are a match to TRBD1. There are 16 residues in the CDR3. Germline V gene sequence: CDR1 SGHDN, CDR2 FVKESK. V shed 4 bases, J shed 3 bases, and the junction held 8 bases outside the gene matches. The DNA for the CDR3 is TGTGCCAGCAGCCCGCTCAGGACAGGGGGCTACTACGAGCAGTACTTC. This codes for CASSPLRTGGYYEQYF.

V usage is TRBV6-6 and J usage is TRBJ1-5, with a weak D call TRBD1 (5 bases). Trimming took off 5 bases at V and 4 bases at J, with 12 bases between the two ends. Germline CDR1 MNHNY, CDR2 SVGAGI (reference sequence). This CDR3 region has 14 residues. Here the CDR3 DNA reads TGTGCCAGCAGTATGGGGGGGTTGAATCAGCCCCAGCATTTT. Protein: CASSMGGLNQPQHF.

The chain carries TRBV7-2 and TRBJ1-1; TRBD1 matches at 7 bases. Unmatched junction bases numbered 2, after V lost 4 bases and J lost 6 bases. The CDR3 runs to 12 residues. Germline V gives CDR1 SGHTA, CDR2 FQGNSA. The CDR3 bases are TGTGCCAGCAGCTCGGACAGGTCTGAAGCTTTCTTT. Its translation is CASSSDRSEAFF.

This clone occurred a few times. This sequence joins TRBV5-6 and TRBJ2-3; 11 bases are a match to TRBD2. CDR3 length: 15 residues. Losses at the gene ends were 1 base for V and 3 bases for J; bases not matched to a gene: 1. The V gene's germline CDR1 is SGHDT and CDR2 YYEEEE. CDR3 residues: CASSLRTSGTDTQYF. The CDR3 nucleotides read TGTGCCAGCAGCTTGCGGACTAGCGGGACAGATACGCAGTATTTT. Based on the CDR3 plus reference TRBV5-6 and TRBJ2-3, the full variable domain is DAGVTQSPTHLIKTRGQQVTLRCSPKSGHDTVSWYQQALGQGPQFIFQYYEEEERQRGNFPDRFSGHQFPNYSSELNVNALLLGDSALYLCASSLRTSGTDTQYFGPGTRLTVL.

The chain carries TRBV6-1 and TRBJ2-1, with TRBD1 matching 9 bases. The J segment lost 4 bases and the V segment lost 8 bases, leaving 9 bases of the junction unmatched. CDR1 MNHNS and CDR2 SASEGT come from the germline V gene. The CDR3 extends over 15 amino acids. The CDR3 DNA reads TGTGCCAGCCGGGGGCCCGGGACAGGGTACAATGAGCAGTTCTTC. This encodes CASRGPGTGYNEQFF.

The V call is TRBV5-1, the J call TRBJ2-7, with TRBD1 matching over 8 bases. CDR1 and CDR2 (germline): SGHRS, YFSETQ. The CDR3 is made up of 14 amino acids. V dropped 4 bases and J dropped 2; count of bases not matched to a gene: 5. The DNA for the CDR3 is TGCGCCAGCAGCCCGGACAGGGCCCCCTACGAGCAGTACTTC. Translating it yields CASSPDRAPYEQYF.

The rearrangement links TRBV7-9 to TRBJ1-2; D perhaps matches TRBD1 (5 bases). Per the germline V gene, CDR1 is SEHNR and CDR2 is FQNEAQ (reference sequence). V lost 7 bases and J 4 bases, leaving 10 bases between the germline ends. The CDR3 has 12 amino acids. CDR3 loop: CASTQGFYGYTF. CDR3 bases: TGTGCCAGCACCCAGGGATTCTATGGCTACACCTTC.

This rearrangement joins TRBV9 to TRBJ2-2; 7 positions agree with TRBD2. CDR3 length: 16 amino acids. CDR1 is SGDLS and CDR2 is YYNGEE in the germline V gene. V dropped 4 bases and J dropped 5; count of bases not matched to a gene: 11. CDR3 residues: CASSPGTPGGTGELFF. CDR3 bases: TGTGCCAGCAGCCCTGGGACCCCCGGGGGGACCGGGGAGCTGTTTTTT.

This chain links TRBV6-5 with TRBJ1-1; D unresolved. Germline-derived CDR1 and CDR2 are MNHEY and SVGAGI. The CDR3 runs 14 residues. Trimming cost V 2 bases and J 4 bases, with 11 bases left between them. CDR3 loop: CASSYGIGSTEAFF. DNA for the CDR3: TGTGCCAGCAGTTACGGTATAGGCTCCACTGAAGCTTTCTTT.

A note on this clone: One junction end disagrees with the germline gene, perhaps due to a read error. The chain couples TRBV28 to TRBJ2-3; D is undetermined. The CDR3 has 13 amino acids. The germline gives CDR1 MDHEN, CDR2 SYDVKM. CDR3 amino acids: CASSLSRTDTRYF. The CDR3 DNA is TGTGCCAGCAGTTTATCACGCACAGATACGCGGTATTTT.

V usage is TRBV11-2 and J usage is TRBJ2-6; D not resolved. This CDR3 comprises 16 residues. Germline V lookup: CDR1 SGHAT, CDR2 FQNNGV. V gave up 5 bases and J gave up 1 base, with 12 bases separating them. The CDR3 DNA reads as TGTGCCAGCAGCCCCCGAAGCCCATCTGGGGCCAACGTCCTGACTTTC. Translation gives CASSPRSPSGANVLTF.

Comment on this clone: The junction departs from germline at one end; a sequencing error may be responsible. The chain combines TRBV5-4 with TRBJ1-4, with TRBD1 identical over 9 bases. The CDR3 totals 14 residues. Germline lookup yields CDR1 SGHNT and CDR2 YYREEE (reference sequence). Here the CDR3 reads CAGSLGDRVEKLFF. The CDR3, as DNA: TGTGCCGGCAGCTTGGGGGACAGGGTTGAAAAACTGTTTTTT.

The J gene is TRBJ2-1, the V gene TRBV5-1; TRBD2 aligns across 11 bases. The CDR3 sequence is 16 residues long. Germline V lookup: CDR1 SGHRS, CDR2 YFSETQ. V trimming: 4 bases; J trimming: 7 bases; junction bases outside the gene matches: 10. The CDR3 loop is CASSGAVAGGPNEQFF. CDR3 DNA sequence: TGCGCCAGCAGCGGAGCCGTAGCGGGGGGGCCAAATGAGCAGTTCTTC.

The chain is built from TRBV2 and TRBJ1-4; D call uncertain. Germline CDR1 and CDR2: SNHLY and FYNNEI. This CDR3 contains 12 residues. The V end was cut by 6 bases, the J end by 8 bases, with 10 bases between. The CDR3 DNA reads TGTGCCAGCAGCACCCCGGGGGAAAAACTGTTTTTT. As protein: CASSTPGEKLFF.

This clone turned up a few times. The chain links TRBV7-3 to TRBJ1-6; D not resolved. V was cut by 1 base and J by 7 bases, with 8 bases left in between. The CDR3 extends over 14 amino acids. Germline lookup yields CDR1 SGHTA and CDR2 FQGTGA. CDR3 DNA sequence: TGTGCCAGCAGCTTAATGCCTTTCAATTCACCCCTCCACTTT. Encoded protein: CASSLMPFNSPLHF.

CDR3 in amino acids: CASSLLLAGGPSGANVLTF. Written as DNA, the CDR3 is TGCGCCAGCAGCTTGTTACTAGCGGGAGGGCCCTCTGGGGCCAACGTCCTGACTTTC. This chain links TRBV5-1 with TRBJ2-6, with 13 bases lining up with TRBD2. This CDR3 has 19 residues. Germline lookup yields CDR1 SGHRS and CDR2 YFSETQ. V shed 1 base and J 0 bases; nucleotides not matched to a gene: 4.

This chain connects TRBV6-5 to TRBJ2-2; the D call may be TRBD1 or TRBD2 (5 bases each). The germline V gene has CDR1 MNHEY and CDR2 SVGAGI. The CDR3 extends over 14 amino acids. The germline V and J ends were trimmed by 8 bases and 5 bases, with 15 bases remaining between them. As DNA, the CDR3 is TGTGCCAGCGGTGGCAGGGAGAGAACCGGGGAGCTGTTTTTT. It codes for CASGGRERTGELFF.

V usage is TRBV10-3 and J usage is TRBJ1-1, with a weak D call TRBD1 (6 bases). V lost 8 bases and J lost 0, with 13 bases in between. The CDR3 has 14 amino acids. The germline V gene has CDR1 ENHRY and CDR2 SYGVKD. The CDR3 is CAIGRGTLNTEAFF. The CDR3 coding sequence is TGTGCCATCGGGAGAGGGACACTGAACACTGAAGCTTTCTTT.

J is TRBJ1-2 and V is TRBV30; TRBD1 might be the D (6 bases). The CDR3 is 15 amino acids. Germline CDR1 GTSNPN, CDR2 SVGIG (reference sequence). V was shortened by 2 bases and J by 4 bases, with 17 bases between the two germline ends. CDR3 loop: CAWSLGGAVGYGYTF. The CDR3 DNA reads as TGTGCCTGGAGTTTGGGGGGGGCTGTGGGCTATGGCTACACCTTC.

In DNA form, the CDR3 reads TGTGCCAGCAGTAGGCAGGGGGCCTACGAGCAGTACTTC. Translated, it gives CASSRQGAYEQYF. The rearrangement links TRBV27 to TRBJ2-7; 7 bases align to TRBD1. This CDR3 has 13 residues. The V segment lost 5 bases and the J segment 2 bases; nucleotides outside the gene matches: 3. CDR1 and CDR2 from the germline V gene are MNHEY and SMNVEV (reference sequence).